A selection of T cell receptor beta chains follows, all from one sample in a study of T cell responses to AZD1222 COVID-19 vaccine. The repertoire was sequenced with immunoSEQ multiplex PCR; TCRdb's copy has only in-frame clones and lacks some. Of approximately 60,000 clones detected, roughly 86% appear once; the ten largest clones hold around 17%. Sequences were derived from peripheral blood, sampled on day 0 of AZD1222 vaccination. The receptor source for this set is an adult in good health. The CDR3 runs from the conserved cysteine through the conserved F or W.

j_call,v_call,cdr3_aa
TRBJ1-1,TRBV29-1,CSVSSQVNTEAFF
TRBJ1-6,TRBV28,CASSDLSSYNSPLHF
TRBJ1-2,TRBV7-3,CASSRQGQGVDGYTF
TRBJ2-7,TRBV18,CASSPQTGKYEQYF
TRBJ1-5,TRBV3-1/TRBV3-2,CASSRGSGSNQPQHF
TRBJ1-2,TRBV7-8,CASSRDENYGYTF
TRBJ1-1,TRBV12-3/TRBV12-4,CASKGKTNTEAFF
TRBJ2-3,TRBV5-1,CASRISGSTDTQYF
TRBJ2-4,TRBV7-8,CASSLALGLGSIQYF
TRBJ1-4,TRBV4-2,CASSQDTMGSFNEKLFF
TRBJ2-7,TRBV7-2,CASSLGQGRNYEQYF
TRBJ2-3,TRBV27,CASSLSAYTDTQYF
TRBJ1-1,TRBV30,CAWNGGGTEAFF
TRBJ2-7,TRBV2,CASAWDRSYEQYF
TRBJ2-7,TRBV6-5,CASREGTDGGYEQYF